Sequencing of this T cell receptor beta chain was carried out in a study of T cell responses to AZD1222 COVID-19 vaccine. Whole-study findings and limits: Recipients of AZD1222 seropositive at baseline numbered only 6 or 7. Donors skewed white British and female; clonal diversity was possibly underestimated. Breadth and depth of Spike-specific TCRs rose after two AZD1222 doses.

TCRdb's copy holds only in-frame clones and misses some; the assay was immunoSEQ multiplex PCR. Here the sample spans fewer than 120,000 clones, approximately 90% being singletons. Worth noting for this clone: Antigen: not known.

Germline CDR1 KGHSH, CDR2 LQKENI. The junction had 1 base not matched to a gene; V was cut back by 1 base and J by 0 bases. This CDR3 is 17 amino acids long. The V gene is TRBV18, the J gene TRBJ1-3; 12 bases are shared with TRBD1. This sample comprised peripheral blood, obtained on day 0 of AZD1222 vaccination. The sequence derives from an adult in good health. DNA for the CDR3: TGTGCCAGCTCACCACGGGGACAGGGGGCCTCTGGAAACACCATATATTTT. Amino acids: CASSPRGQGASGNTIYF.